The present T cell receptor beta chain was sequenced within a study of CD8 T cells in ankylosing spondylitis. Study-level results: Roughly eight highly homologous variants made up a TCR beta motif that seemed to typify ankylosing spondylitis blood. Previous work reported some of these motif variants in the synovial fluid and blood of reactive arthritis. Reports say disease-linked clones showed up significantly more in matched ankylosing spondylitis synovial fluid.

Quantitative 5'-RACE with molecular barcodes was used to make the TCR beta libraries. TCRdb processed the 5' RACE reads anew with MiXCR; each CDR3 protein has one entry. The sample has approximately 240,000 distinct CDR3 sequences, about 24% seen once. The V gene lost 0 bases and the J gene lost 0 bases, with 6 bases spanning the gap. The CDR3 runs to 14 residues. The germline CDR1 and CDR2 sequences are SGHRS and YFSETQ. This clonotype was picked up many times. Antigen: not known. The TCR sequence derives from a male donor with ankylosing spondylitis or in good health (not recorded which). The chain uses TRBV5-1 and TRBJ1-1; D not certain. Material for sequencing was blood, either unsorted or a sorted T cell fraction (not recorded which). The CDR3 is CASSLEGMNTEAFF. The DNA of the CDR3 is TGCGCCAGCAGCTTGGAGGGAATGAACACTGAAGCTTTCTTT.